Below, 30 T cell receptor beta chains from the same sample are listed, as sequenced in a study of cytomegalovirus exposure and HLA in healthy donors. PCR amplification relied on 60 Vbeta primers (plus 13 Jbeta primers). The protocol was immunoSEQ multiplex PCR, while the TCRdb copy is restricted to in-frame clones and leaves out a portion. The sample consists of some 130,000 clones, approximately 85% of them appearing once. Material: PBMCs. These TCRs come from a woman in her 30s in good health and CMV-seropositive.

The gene calls are TRBV28 and TRBJ1-1, with D tentatively TRBD1 (6 bases). Trimming took 7 bases from V and 7 from J, leaving 13 bases between them. Germline V gene sequence: CDR1 MDHEN, CDR2 SYDVKM. The CDR3 is 12 residues long. CDR3 DNA: TGTGCCAGCAAAGCAGGGGTGTTTGAAGCTTTCTTT. It is translated as CASKAGVFEAFF. Full variable domain (rest looked up from reference TRBV28 and TRBJ1-1): DVKVTQSSRYLVKRTGEKVFLECVQDMDHENMFWYRQDPGLGLRLIYFSYDVKMKEKGDIPEGYSVSREKKERFSLILESASTNQTSMYLCASKAGVFEAFFGQGTRLTVV.

The CDR3 reads CASSLTYRGDSSPLHF. In DNA form, the CDR3 reads TGTGCCAGCAGCTTAACCTACAGGGGCGATTCTTCACCCCTCCACTTT. J is TRBJ1-6 and V is TRBV7-8, with 7 nucleotides matching TRBD1. Germline values: CDR1 SGHVS, CDR2 FQNEAQ. Trimming removed 2 bases from V and 9 bases from J; junction bases left unmatched: 10. This CDR3 contains 16 residues.

This clone was counted a few times. The genes are TRBV5-3 and TRBJ2-1, with TRBD1 identical over 9 bases. TRBV5-3 is an ORF for which the function is uncertain. V dropped 4 bases and J dropped 4; count of bases not matched to a gene: 3. The CDR3 runs 14 residues. The CDR3 sequence is CARSPDRGYNEQFF. The CDR3 DNA is TGTGCCAGAAGCCCGGACAGGGGATACAATGAGCAGTTCTTC.

The J gene is TRBJ1-5, the V gene TRBV10-3; 8 nucleotides line up with TRBD1. The CDR3 has 16 residues. The V and J ends lost 0 bases and 5 bases, in that order; junction bases with no gene match: 6. Germline CDR1 is ENHRY and CDR2 is SYGVKD. Written as DNA, the CDR3 is TGTGCCATCAGTGAGTCGGTCAGGGGGCGCGATCAGCCCCAGCATTTT. Translated: CAISESVRGRDQPQHF.

The CDR3 DNA reads TGTGCCAGCAGCCAAGGGGAGGGTGGTTACACCTTC. Protein sequence: CASSQGEGGYTF. The chain links TRBV4-2 to TRBJ1-2, with D unresolved. Per the germline V gene, CDR1 is LGHNA and CDR2 is YNFKEQ. Trimming removed 1 base at V and 11 bases at J, with 11 bases between. The CDR3 covers 12 residues.

The gene calls are TRBV10-3 and TRBJ1-2, with 7 bases matching TRBD1. This CDR3 is built from 13 residues. V gave up 7 bases and J gave up 8 bases; unmatched junction bases: 10. Germline CDR1 ENHRY, CDR2 SYGVKD. CDR3 coding DNA: TGTGCCATCACGGAGGGGGCCCCTTGGGGCTACACCTTC. Encoded protein: CAITEGAPWGYTF.

This chain uses TRBV18 with TRBJ2-2; D unresolved. V was clipped by 3 bases and J by 0 bases, with 14 bases between them. Germline assignment: CDR1 KGHSH and CDR2 LQKENI. The CDR3 loop spans 17 amino acids. CDR3 sequence reads: CASSPTTGLSNTGELFF. CDR3 sequence (DNA): TGTGCCAGCTCACCCACTACCGGGTTATCGAACACCGGGGAGCTGTTTTTT.

V gene TRBV27 combines with J gene TRBJ1-5; 8 bases are shared with TRBD1. The CDR3 consists of 16 residues. Unmatched junction bases numbered 10, after V lost 6 bases and J lost 3 bases. Germline V lookup: CDR1 MNHEY, CDR2 SMNVEV (reference sequence). CDR3 protein: CASSPPGQAHNQPQHF. The CDR3 DNA sequence: TGTGCCAGCAGCCCCCCGGGACAGGCACACAATCAGCCCCAGCATTTT.

The V and J genes are TRBV5-6 and TRBJ1-4; tentative D call: TRBD1 (6 bases). Germline values: CDR1 SGHDT, CDR2 YYEEEE. V was trimmed by 2 bases and J by 7 bases, leaving 18 bases between them. This CDR3 has 16 amino acids. The CDR3 loop reads CASSLTGRAGGEKLFF. For the CDR3, the DNA is TGTGCCAGCAGCTTAACAGGGAGGGCTGGGGGTGAAAAACTGTTTTTT. Looking up the rest from reference TRBV5-6 and TRBJ1-4 gives the full variable domain: DAGVTQSPTHLIKTRGQQVTLRCSPKSGHDTVSWYQQALGQGPQFIFQYYEEEERQRGNFPDRFSGHQFPNYSSELNVNALLLGDSALYLCASSLTGRAGGEKLFFGSGTQLSVL.

The V and J genes are TRBV19 and TRBJ2-3; D may be TRBD2 (7 bases). This CDR3 contains 15 residues. Germline CDR1 is LNHDA and CDR2 is SQIVND (reference sequence). The germline V and J ends were trimmed by 5 bases and 5 bases, with 17 bases remaining between them. In DNA form, the CDR3 reads TGTGCCAGTAGTGGGGGGGCTAATTGGGAAGATACGCAGTATTTT. Its translation is CASSGGANWEDTQYF.

The genes are TRBV6-1 and TRBJ1-6, with D possibly TRBD1 on 6 matching bases. Trimming took 8 bases from V and 9 from J, leaving 11 bases between them. The CDR3 is 12 residues long. Germline CDR1 reads MNHNS; CDR2 reads SASEGT. CDR3: CASWGLGSPLHF. CDR3 bases: TGTGCCAGCTGGGGGCTAGGTTCACCCCTCCACTTT.

This clone appeared a single time. The CDR3 region is CASSQDRNSYSNQPQHF. In DNA, the CDR3 is TGTGCCAGCAGCCAAGATCGGAACAGCTATAGCAATCAGCCCCAGCATTTT. The chain is built from TRBV4-2 and TRBJ1-5; D gene unclear. The CDR3 loop spans 17 amino acids. Germline V lookup: CDR1 LGHNA, CDR2 YNFKEQ. V was shortened by 0 bases and J by 0 bases, with 12 bases between the two germline ends.

This rearrangement joins TRBV2 to TRBJ2-1; 9 nucleotides agree with TRBD2. This CDR3 comprises 17 residues. The germline gives CDR1 SNHLY, CDR2 FYNNEI. V gave up 2 bases and J gave up 5 bases; unmatched junction bases: 10. CDR3 in DNA: TGTGCCAGCAGTGAACGGAGGCGGGAGGGCTTCCACAATGAGCAGTTCTTC. This codes for CASSERRREGFHNEQFF.

The CDR3 reads CASSAVTPQETQYF. The CDR3 DNA follows: TGTGCCAGCAGTGCGGTGACACCTCAAGAGACCCAGTACTTC. The gene calls are TRBV2 and TRBJ2-5; D is ambiguous. Germline CDR1 reads SNHLY; CDR2 reads FYNNEI. V was trimmed by 4 bases and J by 2 bases, leaving 11 bases between them. This CDR3 is built from 14 residues.

On this clone itself: Within the sample, other DNA sequences also encode this same CDR3. The J gene is TRBJ2-3, the V gene TRBV5-1; D unclear. The germline V gene has CDR1 SGHRS and CDR2 YFSETQ. There are 14 residues in the CDR3. The V end lost 2 bases, the J end lost 1 base, and 8 bases lay between the germline ends. CDR3 residues: CASSLDRGTDTQYF. The CDR3 DNA is TGCGCCAGCAGCTTAGACCGGGGCACAGATACGCAGTATTTT.

As DNA, the CDR3 is TGTGCCATCACCCAGGGGAAGGAAACTGAAGCTTTCTTT. This codes for CAITQGKETEAFF. The chain recombines TRBV10-3 with TRBJ1-1; tentative D call: TRBD1 (6 bases). The germline V gene encodes CDR1 ENHRY and CDR2 SYGVKD. There are 13 residues in the CDR3. The ends were cut back, 7 bases at V and 5 bases at J, with 14 bases in the middle.

V usage is TRBV7-8 and J usage is TRBJ1-5; 9 nucleotides line up with TRBD1. The CDR3 extends over 17 amino acids. V trimming: 1 base; J trimming: 4 bases; junction bases outside the gene matches: 8. CDR1 is SGHVS and CDR2 is FQNEAQ in the germline V gene. The CDR3 nucleotides read TGTGCCAGCAGCTTAGGGGGGGGGACAGGGAGGAATCAGCCCCAGCATTTT. This sequence encodes CASSLGGGTGRNQPQHF.

This rearrangement joins TRBV30 to TRBJ1-6; D gene ambiguous. CDR3 length: 11 amino acids. The V gene lost 2 bases and the J gene lost 8 bases, with 4 bases spanning the gap. Germline assignment: CDR1 GTSNPN and CDR2 SVGIG (reference sequence). The CDR3 protein is CAWSSDSPLHF. In nucleotides, the CDR3 is TGTGCCTGGAGTTCGGATTCACCCCTCCACTTT.

This clone was counted a few times. This chain uses TRBV18 with TRBJ2-7; D unclear. Germline-derived CDR1 and CDR2 are KGHSH and LQKENI. Trimming removed 3 bases from V and 0 bases from J, with 12 bases in between. The CDR3 is 15 amino acids. CDR3 in DNA: TGTGCCAGCTCACCGGCGTCAACAGCCTCCTACGAGCAGTACTTC. Its translation: CASSPASTASYEQYF.

This sequence joins TRBV18 and TRBJ1-2; TRBD1 matches at 11 bases. The germline CDR1 and CDR2 sequences are KGHSH and LQKENI. The V gene end was trimmed by 3 bases and the J gene end by 4 bases; junction bases not matched to a gene: 7. There are 16 residues in the CDR3. The CDR3 sequence: CASSPDRGRSSYGYTF. CDR3 in DNA: TGTGCCAGCTCACCGGACAGGGGGCGGTCTAGCTATGGCTACACCTTC.

This clone was seen a single time. The chain recombines TRBV11-2 with TRBJ2-5; D is unclear. The germline CDR1 and CDR2 sequences are SGHAT and FQNNGV. CDR3 length: 14 residues. V gave up 8 bases and J gave up 4 bases, with 17 bases separating them. The CDR3: CASGLGSRRETQYF. For the CDR3, the DNA is TGTGCCAGCGGTCTGGGCTCCCGTCGAGAGACCCAGTACTTC.

The chain recombines TRBV19 with TRBJ2-2; 7 bases map to TRBD1. The V segment lost 8 bases and the J segment 6 bases; nucleotides outside the gene matches: 3. Germline lookup yields CDR1 LNHDA and CDR2 SQIVND (reference sequence). This CDR3 contains 12 residues. The CDR3 DNA follows: TGTGCCAGTTTACAGGGGTCCGGGGAGCTGTTTTTT. Translating it yields CASLQGSGELFF.

This clone occurred a few times. The chain carries TRBV29-1 and TRBJ2-3; no clear D gene. Per the germline V gene, CDR1 is SQVTM and CDR2 is ANQGSEA. CDR3 size: 12 residues. Trimming shortened V by 7 bases and J by 2 bases, and 10 bases separated the two germline ends. CDR3 region: CSARRDTDTQYF. For the CDR3, the DNA is TGCAGCGCCCGGAGAGACACAGATACGCAGTATTTT.

The V gene is TRBV19, the J gene TRBJ1-2; D possibly corresponds to TRBD1 (6 bases). Germline CDR1 and CDR2: LNHDA and SQIVND (reference sequence). Trimming cost V 1 base and J 4 bases, with 13 bases left between them. There are 15 residues in the CDR3. The CDR3 DNA reads as TGTGCCAGTAGTATAGGCGGACAGTCTAGCTATGGCTACACCTTC. Translation gives CASSIGGQSSYGYTF.

The V and J genes are TRBV4-1 and TRBJ1-5; 7 bases match TRBD1. There are 13 residues in the CDR3. Losses at the gene ends were 4 bases for V and 7 bases for J; bases not matched to a gene: 4. Looked up from germline, CDR1 is MGHRA and CDR2 is YSYEKL. CDR3 nucleotide sequence: TGCGCCAGCAGCCTTGACAGGGAACAGCCCCAGCATTTT. Encoded protein: CASSLDREQPQHF.

The chain links TRBV28 to TRBJ1-4; 7 positions agree with TRBD1. The junction had 8 bases not matched to a gene; V was cut back by 6 bases and J by 10 bases. CDR1 is MDHEN, CDR2 SYDVKM, per germline. The CDR3 consists of 13 residues. In nucleotides, the CDR3 is TGTGCCAGCAGACGCGAGGGGGCTAGAAAACTGTTTTTT. This translates into CASRREGARKLFF. Based on the CDR3 plus reference TRBV28 and TRBJ1-4, the full variable domain is DVKVTQSSRYLVKRTGEKVFLECVQDMDHENMFWYRQDPGLGLRLIYFSYDVKMKEKGDIPEGYSVSREKKERFSLILESASTNQTSMYLCASRREGARKLFFGSGTQLSVL.

Points on this clone: The junction departs from the called germline gene at one end, perhaps through a read error. CDR3 protein: CATSGDRGVRTEAFF. The DNA for the CDR3 is TGTGCCACCAGCGGAGACAGGGGGGTCCGGACTGAAGCTTTCTTT. V is TRBV15 and J is TRBJ1-1; 9 nucleotides agree with TRBD1. CDR1 and CDR2 (germline): LNHNV, YYDKDF (reference sequence). The CDR3 consists of 15 residues. Together with reference TRBV15 and TRBJ1-1, the CDR3 gives the full variable domain: DAMVIQNPRYQVTQFGKPVTLSCSQTLNHNVMYWYQQKSSQAPKLLFHYYDKDFNNEADTPDNFQSRRPNTSFCFLDIRSPGLGDTAMYLCATSGDRGVRTEAFFGQGTRLTVV.

This chain joins TRBV19 and TRBJ1-1; D unresolved. V was shortened by 1 base and J by 8 bases, with 8 bases between the two germline ends. This CDR3 comprises 12 residues. Germline values: CDR1 LNHDA, CDR2 SQIVND (reference sequence). CDR3 coding DNA: TGTGCCAGTAGTATAGGAGGTAACGAAGCTTTCTTT. Residues: CASSIGGNEAFF.

The rearrangement links TRBV7-6 to TRBJ1-4; possibly TRBD1 for D (6 bases). CDR3 size: 15 residues. Trimming cost V 4 bases and J 7 bases, with 16 bases left between them. Germline lookup yields CDR1 SGHVS and CDR2 FNYEAQ. CDR3 loop: CASSSTQTGPEKLFF. CDR3 coding DNA: TGTGCCAGCAGCTCAACTCAGACAGGACCTGAAAAACTGTTTTTT.

The chain joins TRBV6-1 to TRBJ1-4, with D possibly matching TRBD1 (5 bases). V lost 10 bases and J lost 4, with 10 bases in between. The CDR3 consists of 12 residues. Germline assignment: CDR1 MNHNS and CDR2 SASEGT. CDR3 residues: CATLGLNEKLFF. In nucleotides, the CDR3 is TGTGCCACCCTGGGGCTTAATGAAAAACTGTTTTTT.